The present T cell receptor (beta chain) was sequenced within a study of T-cell reconstitution after alpha-beta-depleted transplantation in children listed by TCRdb under 2016. Regarding the study in general: Using TCR repertoire profiling, the study followed T-cell immune reconstitution in a quantitative way in children after TCRalphabeta/CD19-depleted allogeneic hematopoietic cell transplantation. General conclusions and limits of the study: Hyperexpanded clone frequencies declined over subsequent months; after one year, T-cell counts and TCRbeta diversity were mostly attributed to newly produced T cells. In some patients, the high TCRbeta diversity seen at day 60 was put down to recipient T cells and intrathymic progenitors that had survived conditioning. The apparently early alphabetaT-cell count recovery about two months after transplant was reportedly dependent on only several hundred rapidly expanded clones derived from non-depleted graft cells.

Library prep was done by PCR. Instrument used: Illumina HiSeq 2500. TCR libraries were prepared with molecular barcoding, using unique molecular identifiers to normalize TCRbeta repertoire quantification. The public sequencing data were trimmed at Q25 with fastp and processed into clonotypes with MiXCR by TCRdb, which kept only in-frame beta chains. A single entry per CDR3 protein holds the most common genes and DNA from its merged rows. Present in this sample are 130,000 to 150,000 distinct CDR3 sequences, around 9% of which were seen just once. The ten biggest clones cover about a sixth of the sample. In this sample, this clonotype turned up many times. It has no known antigen specificity. Base quality data are lacking; no much larger clone is found one base away. The CDR1 and CDR2 encoded by the germline V gene (reference sequence) are DFQATT and SNEGSKA. The trim is 3 bases for V and 4 bases for J, with a gap of 12 bases between the germline ends. The CDR3, from cysteine to phenylalanine, totals 13 residues. Only the CDR3 region is kept as DNA, spanning 39 bases read in frame from base 1.

In the paper's terms, the treatment or condition label means: allogeneic hematopoietic cell transplantation with graft depleted of TCRalphabeta T cells and CD19 B cells. The transplant recipients were children given TCRalphabeta/CD19-depleted allogeneic hematopoietic cell grafts. The chain is assembled from TRBV20-1 and TRBJ1-2; a tentative D call is TRBD1 (6 bases match). The origin of this receptor is a female patient between 2 and 15 years old who had a stem cell transplant for congenital amegakaryocytic thrombocytopenia, so the T cells may come from the graft donor. Source: PBMCs, mostly from graft donor cells, taken 180 days after TCRalphabeta/CD19-depleted stem cell transplant. The encoded CDR3 is CSASGGLGYGYTF. The DNA sequence reads TGCAGTGCTAGCGGGGGGCTCGGCTATGGCTACACCTTC.